A single sample gave rise to the 10 T cell receptor beta chains below, sequenced in a study of CD8 T cells in ankylosing spondylitis. In TCRdb, the 5' RACE reads were re-called with MiXCR into one record per CDR3 protein. The sample lists 150,000 to 200,000 distinct CDR3 sequences; 10% to 15% were seen once. Sequenced sample: blood, either unsorted or a sorted T cell fraction (not recorded which). The receptors derive from a female donor with ankylosing spondylitis or in good health (not recorded which).

This rearrangement joins TRBV12-3 or TRBV12-4 to TRBJ2-1; D not certain. Trimming cost V 3 bases and J 5 bases, with 8 bases left between them. The CDR3 loop spans 13 amino acids. The chain's CDR3 is CASSFILHNEQFF. In nucleotides, the CDR3 is TGTGCCAGCAGTTTCATACTCCACAATGAGCAGTTCTTC.

This clonotype was seen ten or more times. The V and J genes are TRBV5-1 and TRBJ1-6, with a possible D match to TRBD1 (6 bases). V shed 5 bases and J shed 8 bases, with 11 bases lying between them. The CDR3 sequence is 13 residues long. In germline, CDR1 is SGHRS, CDR2 YFSETQ. Here the CDR3 DNA reads TGCGCCAGCAGTGACAGGTGGGATTCACCCCTCCACTTT. Translation gives CASSDRWDSPLHF.

The rearrangement links TRBV20-1 to TRBJ2-4, with D uncertain. The CDR3 has 12 residues. V lost 3 bases and J 7 bases, leaving 10 bases between the germline ends. CDR1 is DFQATT, CDR2 SNEGSKA, per germline (reference sequence). The CDR3 is CSASSGSNIQYF. CDR3 DNA sequence: TGCAGTGCTAGTTCAGGCAGCAACATTCAGTACTTC.

This clonotype was counted only a few times. This chain connects TRBV20-1 to TRBJ2-7; TRBD2 matches 11 bases. CDR1 DFQATT and CDR2 SNEGSKA come from the germline V gene (reference sequence). CDR3 length: 11 amino acids. J gave up 12 bases and V 3 bases, and 4 bases lay outside the gene matches. CDR3 sequence (DNA): TGCAGTGCTAGGGATGGGACTAGCGGGTACTTC. This encodes CSARDGTSGYF.

This clonotype has at least ten counts. The chain employs TRBV4-2 and TRBJ1-1; D unresolved. There are 15 residues in the CDR3. The germline V gene encodes CDR1 LGHNA and CDR2 YNFKEQ. The germline V and J ends were trimmed by 0 bases and 1 base, with 9 bases remaining between them. The CDR3 region is CASSQEEQRNTEAFF. CDR3 DNA: TGTGCCAGCAGCCAAGAGGAGCAGCGGAACACTGAAGCTTTCTTT.

This clonotype has at least ten counts. The chain has TRBV7-9 and TRBJ2-7; TRBD2 matches 8 bases. Unmatched junction bases numbered 11, after V lost 5 bases and J lost 2 bases. Germline CDR1 and CDR2: SEHNR and FQNEAQ (reference sequence). CDR3 size: 16 residues. CDR3 protein: CASSLNSGTDPYEQYF. The CDR3 DNA reads TGTGCCAGCAGCCTTAATAGCGGGACCGACCCCTACGAGCAGTACTTC.

Ten or more counts support this clonotype. V and J are TRBV7-2 and TRBJ1-2; D unclear. Trimming removed 5 bases at V and 7 bases at J, with 14 bases between. From germline, CDR1 is SGHTA and CDR2 FQGNSA. The CDR3 covers 13 residues. The CDR3 region is CASSTLGEFGYTF. In DNA, the CDR3 is TGTGCCAGCAGCACCCTCGGGGAATTTGGCTACACCTTC.

This clonotype appeared many times. The rearrangement links TRBV20-1 to TRBJ2-2; 7 positions agree with TRBD1. J gave up 4 bases and V 0 bases, and 5 bases lay outside the gene matches. Germline CDR1 DFQATT, CDR2 SNEGSKA (reference sequence). The length of the CDR3 is 15 residues. CDR3 coding DNA: TGCAGTGCTAGAGATGGCCCAGGGGGCACCGGGGAGCTGTTTTTT. Its translation is CSARDGPGGTGELFF.

This clonotype was seen only a few times. The V call is TRBV12-3 or TRBV12-4, the J call TRBJ2-7, with D hard to call. The germline V and J ends were trimmed by 5 bases and 5 bases, with 7 bases remaining between them. The CDR3 is 11 amino acids. The CDR3 DNA sequence: TGTGCCAGCAGTACCGTGAACGAGCAGTACTTC. It is translated as CASSTVNEQYF.

This clonotype has just a few counts. The rearrangement links TRBV18 to TRBJ2-7, with D unclear. The CDR3 has 12 residues. V lost 1 base and J 5 bases, leaving 6 bases between the germline ends. CDR1 and CDR2 (germline): KGHSH, LQKENI. The CDR3 nucleotides are TGTGCCAGCTCACCACTCGGCGACGAGCAGTACTTC. Translation: CASSPLGDEQYF.